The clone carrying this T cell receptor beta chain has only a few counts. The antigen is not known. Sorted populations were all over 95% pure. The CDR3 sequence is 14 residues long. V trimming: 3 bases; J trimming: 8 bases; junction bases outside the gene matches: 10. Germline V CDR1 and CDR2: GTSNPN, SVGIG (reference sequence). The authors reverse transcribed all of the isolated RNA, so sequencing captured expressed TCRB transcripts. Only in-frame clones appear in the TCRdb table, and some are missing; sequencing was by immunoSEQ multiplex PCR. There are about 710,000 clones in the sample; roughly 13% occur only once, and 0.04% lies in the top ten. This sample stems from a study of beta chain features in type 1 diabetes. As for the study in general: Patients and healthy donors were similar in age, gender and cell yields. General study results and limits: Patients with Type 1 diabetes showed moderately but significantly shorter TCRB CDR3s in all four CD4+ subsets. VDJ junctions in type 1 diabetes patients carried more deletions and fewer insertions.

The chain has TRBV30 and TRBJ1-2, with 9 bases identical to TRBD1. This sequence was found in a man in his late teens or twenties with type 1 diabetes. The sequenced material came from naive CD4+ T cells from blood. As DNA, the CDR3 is TGTGCCTGGAGCGCCGGGACAGGGACAGGAGGCTACACCTTC. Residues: CAWSAGTGTGGYTF.